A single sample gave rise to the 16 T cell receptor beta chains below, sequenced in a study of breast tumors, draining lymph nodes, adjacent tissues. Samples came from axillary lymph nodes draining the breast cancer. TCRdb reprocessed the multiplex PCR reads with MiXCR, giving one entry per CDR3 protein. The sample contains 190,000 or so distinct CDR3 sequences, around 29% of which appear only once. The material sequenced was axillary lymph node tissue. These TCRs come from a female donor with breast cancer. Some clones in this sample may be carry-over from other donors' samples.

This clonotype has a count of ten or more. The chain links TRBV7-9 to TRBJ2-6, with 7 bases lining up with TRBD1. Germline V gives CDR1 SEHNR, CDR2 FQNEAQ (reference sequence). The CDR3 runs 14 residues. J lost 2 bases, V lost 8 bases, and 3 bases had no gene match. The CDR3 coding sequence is TGTGCCAGCGAACAGGGGACTGGGGCCAACGTCCTGACTTTC. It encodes CASEQGTGANVLTF.

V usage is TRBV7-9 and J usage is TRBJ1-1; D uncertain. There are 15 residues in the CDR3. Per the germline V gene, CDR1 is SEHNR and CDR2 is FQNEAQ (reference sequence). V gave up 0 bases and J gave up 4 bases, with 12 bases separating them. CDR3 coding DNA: TGTGCCAGCAGCTTAGCGCAGGTACGGGGCACTGAAGCTTTCTTT. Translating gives CASSLAQVRGTEAFF.

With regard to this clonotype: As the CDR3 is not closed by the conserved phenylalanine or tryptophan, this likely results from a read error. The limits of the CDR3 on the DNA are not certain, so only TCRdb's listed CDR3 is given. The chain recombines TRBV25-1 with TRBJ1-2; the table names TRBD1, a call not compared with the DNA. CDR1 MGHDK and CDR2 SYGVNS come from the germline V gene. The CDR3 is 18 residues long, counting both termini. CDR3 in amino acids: CASTPGTASVQVNYGYAS.

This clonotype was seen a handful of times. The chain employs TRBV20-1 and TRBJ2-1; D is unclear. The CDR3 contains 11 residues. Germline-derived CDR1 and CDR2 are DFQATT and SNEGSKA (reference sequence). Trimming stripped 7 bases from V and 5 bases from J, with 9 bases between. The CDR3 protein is CSGLQDNEQFF. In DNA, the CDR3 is TGCAGTGGTCTCCAAGACAATGAGCAGTTCTTC.

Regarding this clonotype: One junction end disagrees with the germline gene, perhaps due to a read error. CDR3: CASSQAVDSEQFF. CDR3 sequence (DNA): TGTGCCAGCAGTCAAGCGGTGGACAGCGAGCAGTTCTTC. This rearrangement joins TRBV6-1 to TRBJ2-1; maybe TRBD1 (6 bases). Germline CDR1 is MNHNS and CDR2 is SASEGT. The CDR3 has 13 amino acids.

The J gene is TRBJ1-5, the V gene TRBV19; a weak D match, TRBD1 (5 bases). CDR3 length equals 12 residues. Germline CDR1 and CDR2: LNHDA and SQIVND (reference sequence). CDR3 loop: CARVGGGQPQHF. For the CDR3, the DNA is TGTGCTAGAGTGGGGGGAGGTCAGCCCCAGCATTTT.

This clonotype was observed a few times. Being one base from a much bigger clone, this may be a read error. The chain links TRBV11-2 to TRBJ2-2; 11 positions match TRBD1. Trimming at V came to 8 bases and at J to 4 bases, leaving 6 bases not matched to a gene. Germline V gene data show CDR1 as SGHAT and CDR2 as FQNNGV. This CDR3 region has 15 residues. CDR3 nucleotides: TGTGCCAGCGCCGGACAGGGGGCGTCCACCGGGGAGCTGTTTTTT. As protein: CASAGQGASTGELFF. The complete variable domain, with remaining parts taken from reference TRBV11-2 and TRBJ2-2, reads EAGVAQSPRYKIIEKRQSVAFWCNPISGHATLYWYQQILGQGPKLLIQFQNNGVVDDSQLPKDRFSAERLKGVDSTLKIQPAKLEDSAVYLCASAGQGASTGELFFGEGSRLTVL.

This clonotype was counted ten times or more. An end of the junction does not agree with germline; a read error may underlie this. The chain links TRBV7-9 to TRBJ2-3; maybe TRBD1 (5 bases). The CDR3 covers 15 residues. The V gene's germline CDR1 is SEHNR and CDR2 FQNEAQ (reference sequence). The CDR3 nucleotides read TGTACCAGCAGCTTGGGCATTAGTGCAGGGGATACGCAGTATTTT. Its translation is CTSSLGISAGDTQYF.

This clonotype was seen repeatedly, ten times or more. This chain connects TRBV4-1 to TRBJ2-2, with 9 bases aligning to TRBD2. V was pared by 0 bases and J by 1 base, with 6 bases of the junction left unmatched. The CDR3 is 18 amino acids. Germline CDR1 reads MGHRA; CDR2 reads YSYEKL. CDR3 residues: CASSQDPAGGLNTGELFF. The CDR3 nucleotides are TGCGCCAGCAGCCAAGACCCAGCGGGGGGACTGAACACCGGGGAGCTGTTTTTT.

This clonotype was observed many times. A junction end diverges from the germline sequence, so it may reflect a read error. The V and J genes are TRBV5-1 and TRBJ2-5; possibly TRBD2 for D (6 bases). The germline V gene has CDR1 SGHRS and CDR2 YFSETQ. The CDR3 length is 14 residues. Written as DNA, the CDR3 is TGCGCCAGCAGCTTGGGCGGGATCCAAGACACCCAGTACTTC. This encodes CASSLGGIQDTQYF.

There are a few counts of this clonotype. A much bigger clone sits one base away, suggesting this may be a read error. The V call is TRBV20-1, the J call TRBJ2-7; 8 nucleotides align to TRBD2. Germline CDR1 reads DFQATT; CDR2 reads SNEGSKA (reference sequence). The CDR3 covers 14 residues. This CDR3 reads CSAIRPSGSSEQYF. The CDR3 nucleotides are TGCAGTGCCATAAGGCCTAGCGGGTCCTCCGAGCAGTACTTC.

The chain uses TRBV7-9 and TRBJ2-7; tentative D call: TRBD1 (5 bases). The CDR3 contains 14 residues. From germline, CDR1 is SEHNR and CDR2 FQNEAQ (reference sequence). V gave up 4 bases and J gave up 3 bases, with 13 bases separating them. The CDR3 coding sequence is TGTGCCAGCAGCTCGAGGACAATATACTACGAGCAGTACTTC. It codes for CASSSRTIYYEQYF. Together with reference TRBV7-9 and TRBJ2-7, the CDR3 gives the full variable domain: DTGVSQNPRHKITKRGQNVTFRCDPISEHNRLYWYRQTLGQGPEFLTYFQNEAQLEKSRLLSDRFSAERPKGSFSTLEIQRTEQGDSAMYLCASSSRTIYYEQYFGPGTRLTVT.

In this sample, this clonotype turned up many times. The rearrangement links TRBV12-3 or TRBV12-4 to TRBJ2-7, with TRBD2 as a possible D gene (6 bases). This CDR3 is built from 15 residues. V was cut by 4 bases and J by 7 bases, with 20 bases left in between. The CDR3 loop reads CASSSTGTGVSEQYF. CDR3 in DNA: TGTGCCAGCAGTTCTACCGGGACGGGGGTGAGTGAGCAGTACTTC.

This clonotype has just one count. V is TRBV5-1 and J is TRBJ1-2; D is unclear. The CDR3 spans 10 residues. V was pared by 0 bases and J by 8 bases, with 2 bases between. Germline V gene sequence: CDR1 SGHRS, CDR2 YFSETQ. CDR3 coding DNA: TGCGCCAGCAGCTTGGTCGGCTACACCTTC. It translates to CASSLVGYTF.

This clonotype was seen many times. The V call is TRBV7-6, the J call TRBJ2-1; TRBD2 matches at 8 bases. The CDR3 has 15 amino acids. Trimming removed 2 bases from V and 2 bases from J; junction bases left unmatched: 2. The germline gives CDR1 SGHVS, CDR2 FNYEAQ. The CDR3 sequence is CASSLSGGTYNEQFF. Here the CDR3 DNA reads TGTGCCAGCAGCTTAAGCGGGGGTACCTACAATGAGCAGTTCTTC. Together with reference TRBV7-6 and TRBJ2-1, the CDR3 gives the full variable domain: GAGVSQSPRYKVTKRGQDVALRCDPISGHVSLYWYRQALGQGPEFLTYFNYEAQQDKSGLPNDRFSAERPEGSISTLTIQRTEQRDSAMYRCASSLSGGTYNEQFFGPGTRLTVL.

CDR3 sequence: CASSRDGLSGANVLTF. The CDR3 DNA reads TGTGCCAGCAGCAGGGACGGACTCTCTGGGGCCAACGTCCTGACTTTC. This chain connects TRBV11-3 to TRBJ2-6; D could derive from TRBD1 or TRBD2 (5 bases each). The germline gives CDR1 SGHNT, CDR2 YENEEA. The V and J ends lost 5 bases and 0 bases respectively, with 11 bases between them. There are 16 residues in the CDR3.